This TCR beta chain came from a study of T cell responses to AZD1222 COVID-19 vaccine. V lost 5 bases and J lost 1, with 14 bases in between. Germline V lookup: CDR1 MDHEN, CDR2 SYDVKM. This CDR3 is 15 amino acids long. The data were produced by immunoSEQ multiplex PCR, yet TCRdb's version contains in-frame clones alone and is incomplete. The sample comprises some 130,000 clones, about 87% of which are singletons, and 1.9% rests with the top ten. The sample here was peripheral blood, taken on day 0 of AZD1222 vaccination. The rearrangement joins TRBV28 to TRBJ1-1; D is uncertain. The sequence was obtained from an adult in good health. CDR3 protein: CASSLIGVGNTEAFF. Here the CDR3 DNA reads TGTGCCAGCAGTCTGATTGGGGTGGGGAACACTGAAGCTTTCTTT. Looking up the rest from reference TRBV28 and TRBJ1-1 gives the full variable domain: DVKVTQSSRYLVKRTGEKVFLECVQDMDHENMFWYRQDPGLGLRLIYFSYDVKMKEKGDIPEGYSVSREKKERFSLILESASTNQTSMYLCASSLIGVGNTEAFFGQGTRLTVV.